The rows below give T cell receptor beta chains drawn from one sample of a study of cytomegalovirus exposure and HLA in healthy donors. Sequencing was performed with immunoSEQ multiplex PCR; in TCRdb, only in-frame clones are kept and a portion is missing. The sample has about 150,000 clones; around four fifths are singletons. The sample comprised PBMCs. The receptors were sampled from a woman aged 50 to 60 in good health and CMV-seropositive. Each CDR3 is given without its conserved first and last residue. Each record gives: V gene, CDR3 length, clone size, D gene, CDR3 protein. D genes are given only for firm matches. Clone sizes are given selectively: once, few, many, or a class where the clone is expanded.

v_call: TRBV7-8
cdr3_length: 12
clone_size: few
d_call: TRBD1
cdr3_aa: ASSPDRGTYGYT

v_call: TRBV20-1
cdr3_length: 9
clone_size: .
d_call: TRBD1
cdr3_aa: SAAGGYEQY

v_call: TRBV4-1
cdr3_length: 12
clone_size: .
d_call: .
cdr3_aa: ASSRAGMNTEAF

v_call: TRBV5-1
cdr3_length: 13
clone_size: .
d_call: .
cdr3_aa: ASSLGPGAVYEQY

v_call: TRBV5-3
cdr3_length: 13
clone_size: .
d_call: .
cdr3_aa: ARSLVWRSSYEQY

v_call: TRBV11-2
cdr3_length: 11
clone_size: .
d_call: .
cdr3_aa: ASSWGQNTEAF

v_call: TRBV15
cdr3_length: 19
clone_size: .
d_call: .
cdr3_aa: ATSRDYPLRTKVGGGTEAF

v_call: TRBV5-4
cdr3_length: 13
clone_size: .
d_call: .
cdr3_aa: ASSLVGQAGPTIY

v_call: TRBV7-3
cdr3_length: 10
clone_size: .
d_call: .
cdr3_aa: ASSEFPGELF

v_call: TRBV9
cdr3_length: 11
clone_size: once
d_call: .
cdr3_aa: ASSVEPATEAF

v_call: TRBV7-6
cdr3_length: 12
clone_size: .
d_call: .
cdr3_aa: ASSWGVSGNTIY

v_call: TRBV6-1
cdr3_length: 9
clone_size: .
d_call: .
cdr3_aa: ASSAPYEQY

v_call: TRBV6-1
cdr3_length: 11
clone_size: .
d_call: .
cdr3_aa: ASSWRGGSPLH

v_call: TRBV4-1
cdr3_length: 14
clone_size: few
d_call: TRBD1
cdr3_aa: ASSSSFGTDQETQY

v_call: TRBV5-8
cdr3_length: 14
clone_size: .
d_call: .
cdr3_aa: ASSLVFVRDWETQH

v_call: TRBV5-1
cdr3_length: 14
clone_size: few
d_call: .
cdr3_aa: ASSLGTGGTKNIQY

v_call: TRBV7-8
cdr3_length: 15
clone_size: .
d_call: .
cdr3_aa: ASSLYGGEPSTDTQY

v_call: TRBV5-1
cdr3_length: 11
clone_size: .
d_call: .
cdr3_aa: ASSFGEAGGYT

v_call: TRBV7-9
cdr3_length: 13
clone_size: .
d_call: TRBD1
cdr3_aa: ASSPGQGSNEKLF

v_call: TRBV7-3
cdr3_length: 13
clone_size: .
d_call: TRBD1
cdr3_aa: ASSPRDRGRDEQF

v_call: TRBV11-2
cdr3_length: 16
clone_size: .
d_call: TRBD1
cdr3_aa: ASSLWTGALWSGNTIY

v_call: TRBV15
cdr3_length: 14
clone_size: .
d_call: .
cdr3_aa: ATSRVLTGVTDTQY

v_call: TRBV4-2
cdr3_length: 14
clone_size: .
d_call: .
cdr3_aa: ASSQDRAGARDTQY

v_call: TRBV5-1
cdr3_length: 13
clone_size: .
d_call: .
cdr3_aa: ASSLWQGRETEAF

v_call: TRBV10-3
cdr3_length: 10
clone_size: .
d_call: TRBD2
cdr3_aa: ASRSGGYEQY

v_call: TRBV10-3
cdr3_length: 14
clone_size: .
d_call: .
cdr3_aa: AISYLGTRQTAEAF

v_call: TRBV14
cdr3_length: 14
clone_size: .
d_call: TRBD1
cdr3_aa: ASSPTGGTGGNTIY

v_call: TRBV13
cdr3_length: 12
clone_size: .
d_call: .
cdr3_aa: ASSFVTGANVLT